The source of this T cell receptor beta chain is a study of blood T cell repertoires in COVID-19. Looking at the study overall: From T cells, B-cell-depleted T cells, or PBMCs came the material, which was cDNA or gDNA.

Sequencing was performed with immunoSEQ multiplex PCR; in TCRdb, only in-frame clones are kept and a portion is missing. The sample has some 50,000 clones; about nine tenths are singletons. V gave up 4 bases and J gave up 10 bases, with 16 bases separating them. Germline assignment: CDR1 SGHTA and CDR2 FQGNSA. The CDR3 runs 14 residues. This TCR came from an elderly man with acute or convalescent COVID-19. Sequences were obtained from peripheral blood. J is TRBJ1-4 and V is TRBV7-2; weak D call: TRBD1 (5 bases). The CDR3 loop reads CASSSFRGGRKLFF. CDR3 DNA: TGTGCCAGCAGCTCCTTTAGGGGAGGGCGAAAACTGTTTTTT.